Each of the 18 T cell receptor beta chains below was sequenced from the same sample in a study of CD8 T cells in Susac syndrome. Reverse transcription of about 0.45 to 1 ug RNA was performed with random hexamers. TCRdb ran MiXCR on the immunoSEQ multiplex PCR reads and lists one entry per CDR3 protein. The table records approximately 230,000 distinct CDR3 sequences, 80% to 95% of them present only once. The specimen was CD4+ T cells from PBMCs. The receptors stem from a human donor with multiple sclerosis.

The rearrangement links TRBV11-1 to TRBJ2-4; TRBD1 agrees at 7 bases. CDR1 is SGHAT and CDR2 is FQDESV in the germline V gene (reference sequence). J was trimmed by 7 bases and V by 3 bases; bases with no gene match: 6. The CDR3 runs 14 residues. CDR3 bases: TGTGCCAGCAGCTTCCAGGGGGTCGGTAACATTCAGTACTTC. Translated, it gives CASSFQGVGNIQYF.

The CDR3 region has the DNA TGCGCCAGCAGCCAAGGCCGGGCAGGGGCTAACTATGGCTACACCTTC. It yields the protein CASSQGRAGANYGYTF. This sequence joins TRBV4-1 and TRBJ1-2; tentative D call: TRBD1 (6 bases). V dropped 1 base and J dropped 0 bases, with 12 bases sitting between them. Germline V CDR1 and CDR2: MGHRA, YSYEKL. The CDR3 length is 16 residues.

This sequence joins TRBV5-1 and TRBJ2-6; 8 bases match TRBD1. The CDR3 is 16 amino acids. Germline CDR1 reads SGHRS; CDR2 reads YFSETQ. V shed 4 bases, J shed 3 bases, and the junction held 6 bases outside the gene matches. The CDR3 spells CASSPDRAGGANVLTF. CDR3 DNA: TGCGCCAGCAGCCCGGACAGGGCGGGTGGGGCCAACGTCCTGACTTTC.

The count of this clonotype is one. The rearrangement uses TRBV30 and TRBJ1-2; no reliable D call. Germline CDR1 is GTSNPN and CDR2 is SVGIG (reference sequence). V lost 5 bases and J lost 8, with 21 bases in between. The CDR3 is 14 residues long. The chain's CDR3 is CAWPRVRIVNGYTF. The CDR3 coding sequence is TGTGCCTGGCCCCGGGTGCGGATTGTAAACGGCTACACCTTC.

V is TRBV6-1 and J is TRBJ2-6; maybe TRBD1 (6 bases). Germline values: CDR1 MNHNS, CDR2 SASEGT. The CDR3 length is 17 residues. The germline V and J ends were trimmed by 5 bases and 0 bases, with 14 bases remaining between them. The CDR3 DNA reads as TGTGCCAGCAGTCCCCAGGGGCCTGGCTCTGGGGCCAACGTCCTGACTTTC. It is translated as CASSPQGPGSGANVLTF.

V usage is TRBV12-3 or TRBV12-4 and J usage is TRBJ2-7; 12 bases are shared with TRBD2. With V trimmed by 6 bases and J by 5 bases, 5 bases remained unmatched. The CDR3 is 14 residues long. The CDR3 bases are TGTGCCAGCAGGCTAGCGGGGGGGAGGCACGAGCAGTACTTC. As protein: CASRLAGGRHEQYF.

This CDR3 reads CASSEVRQGKPQHF. In DNA form, the CDR3 reads TGTGCCAGCAGTGAAGTCAGGCAGGGTAAGCCCCAGCATTTT. The genes are TRBV6-1 and TRBJ1-5, with a weak D call TRBD1 (5 bases). There are 14 residues in the CDR3. Between the trimmed V and J ends, which lost 1 base and 8 bases, there was a span of 12 bases. CDR1 is MNHNS, CDR2 SASEGT, per germline.

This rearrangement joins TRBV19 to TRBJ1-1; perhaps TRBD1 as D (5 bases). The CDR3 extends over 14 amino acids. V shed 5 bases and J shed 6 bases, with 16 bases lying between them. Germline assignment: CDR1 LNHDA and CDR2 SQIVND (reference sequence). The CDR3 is CASSSGQGPAEAFF. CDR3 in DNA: TGTGCCAGTAGTTCAGGGCAGGGACCCGCTGAAGCTTTCTTT.

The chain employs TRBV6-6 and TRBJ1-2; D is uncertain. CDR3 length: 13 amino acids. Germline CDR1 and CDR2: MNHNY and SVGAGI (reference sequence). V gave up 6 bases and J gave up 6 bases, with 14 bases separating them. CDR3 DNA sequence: TGTGCCAGCAGCCCCGGGTATCAAAATGGCTACACCTTC. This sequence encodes CASSPGYQNGYTF.

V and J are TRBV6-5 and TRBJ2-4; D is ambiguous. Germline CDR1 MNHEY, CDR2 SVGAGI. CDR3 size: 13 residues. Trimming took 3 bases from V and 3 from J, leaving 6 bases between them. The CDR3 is CASSYAVKNIQYF. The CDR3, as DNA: TGTGCCAGCAGTTATGCAGTCAAAAACATTCAGTACTTC.

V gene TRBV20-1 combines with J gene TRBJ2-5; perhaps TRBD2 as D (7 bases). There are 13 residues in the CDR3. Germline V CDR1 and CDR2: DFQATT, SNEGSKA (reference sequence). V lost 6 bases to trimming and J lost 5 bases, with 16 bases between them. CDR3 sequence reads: CSAGAGAKETQYF. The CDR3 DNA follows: TGCAGTGCGGGTGCGGGGGCTAAGGAGACCCAGTACTTC.

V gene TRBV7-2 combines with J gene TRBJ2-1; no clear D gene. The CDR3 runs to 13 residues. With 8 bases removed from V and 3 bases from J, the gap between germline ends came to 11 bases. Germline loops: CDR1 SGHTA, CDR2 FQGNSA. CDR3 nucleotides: TGTGCCAGCGCCCGACCTGGCTACAATGAGCAGTTCTTC. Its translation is CASARPGYNEQFF. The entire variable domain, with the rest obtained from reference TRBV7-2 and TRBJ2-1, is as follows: GAGVSQSPSNKVTEKGKDVELRCDPISGHTALYWYRQSLGQGLEFLIYFQGNSAPDKSGLPSDRFSAERTGGSVSTLTIQRTQQEDSAVYLCASARPGYNEQFFGPGTRLTVL.

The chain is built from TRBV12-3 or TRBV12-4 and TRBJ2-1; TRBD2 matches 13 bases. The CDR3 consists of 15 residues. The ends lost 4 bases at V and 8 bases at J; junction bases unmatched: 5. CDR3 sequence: CASSSTSGGSYEQFF. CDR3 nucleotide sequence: TGTGCCAGCAGTTCGACTAGCGGGGGGAGCTATGAGCAGTTCTTC.

The CDR3 DNA reads TGTGCCAGCAGCTTAGGCCTGGGGTCCCCCACTTCCCACGGGGAGCTGTTTTTT. Its protein product is CASSLGLGSPTSHGELFF. The chain is built from TRBV11-3 and TRBJ2-2; D not resolved. The germline V gene has CDR1 SGHNT and CDR2 YENEEA. The CDR3 extends over 18 amino acids. Trimming cost V 1 base and J 7 bases, with 22 bases left between them.

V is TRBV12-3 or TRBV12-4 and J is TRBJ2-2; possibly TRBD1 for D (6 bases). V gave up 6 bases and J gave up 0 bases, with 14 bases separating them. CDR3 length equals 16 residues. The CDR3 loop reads CASSPDRSPNTGELFF. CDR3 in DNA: TGTGCCAGCAGCCCAGACAGGTCTCCGAACACCGGGGAGCTGTTTTTT.

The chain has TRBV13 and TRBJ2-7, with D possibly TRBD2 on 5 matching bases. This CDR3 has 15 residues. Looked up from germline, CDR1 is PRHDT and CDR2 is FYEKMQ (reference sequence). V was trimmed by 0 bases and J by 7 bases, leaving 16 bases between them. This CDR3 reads CASSLGGVSESEQYF. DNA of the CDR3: TGTGCCAGCAGCTTAGGCGGGGTCTCGGAGAGTGAGCAGTACTTC.

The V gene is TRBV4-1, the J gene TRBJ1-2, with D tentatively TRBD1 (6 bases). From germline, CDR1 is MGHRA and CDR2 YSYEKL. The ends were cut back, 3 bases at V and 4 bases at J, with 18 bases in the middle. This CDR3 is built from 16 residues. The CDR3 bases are TGCGCCAGCAGCCAGCCCCCGGGACAACGTTCCTATGGCTACACCTTC. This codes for CASSQPPGQRSYGYTF.

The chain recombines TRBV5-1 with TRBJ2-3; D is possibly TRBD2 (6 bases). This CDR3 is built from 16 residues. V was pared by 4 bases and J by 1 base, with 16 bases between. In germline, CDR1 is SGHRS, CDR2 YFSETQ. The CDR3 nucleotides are TGCGCCAGCAGCACCCTCTCGGGGACTCGCACAGATACGCAGTATTTT. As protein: CASSTLSGTRTDTQYF.